The 31 T cell receptor beta chains below all came from one sample that was sequenced in a study of cytomegalovirus exposure and HLA in healthy donors. PCR used 60 Vbeta primers and 13 Jbeta primers. Profiled with immunoSEQ multiplex PCR; TCRdb holds only in-frame clones, not every one. The sample carries 200,000 to 250,000 clones, around 75% recorded once. The source material was PBMCs. The receptor source for this set is a woman under 40 in good health and CMV-seronegative.

The rearrangement links TRBV19 to TRBJ1-2, with D maybe TRBD1 (5 bases). This CDR3 contains 13 residues. The V gene's germline CDR1 is LNHDA and CDR2 SQIVND (reference sequence). V dropped 3 bases and J dropped 4 bases, with 9 bases sitting between them. The CDR3 protein is CASSILTAYGYTF. In DNA, the CDR3 is TGTGCCAGTAGTATTTTGACAGCCTATGGCTACACCTTC.

The chain has TRBV14 and TRBJ1-6; D is unresolved. V was shortened by 3 bases and J by 6 bases, with 9 bases between the two germline ends. The germline V gene encodes CDR1 SGHDN and CDR2 FVKESK. The CDR3 extends over 14 amino acids. This chain's CDR3 is CASSQSTRNSPLHF. The CDR3 DNA follows: TGTGCCAGCAGCCAGAGTACCCGTAATTCACCCCTCCACTTT.

The table lists this clone with a count of one. The sample carries other DNA sequences with the same CDR3. The chain links TRBV6-6 to TRBJ1-1; the match to TRBD1 covers 9 bases. Germline V gene sequence: CDR1 MNHNY, CDR2 SVGAGI (reference sequence). This CDR3 contains 14 residues. The ends lost 3 bases at V and 4 bases at J; junction bases unmatched: 3. The CDR3 reads CASSYSTGGTEAFF. CDR3 nucleotides: TGTGCCAGCAGTTATTCGACAGGGGGCACTGAAGCTTTCTTT.

This clone was seen only once. The rearrangement links TRBV16 to TRBJ1-1; D is undetermined. V was clipped by 2 bases and J by 4 bases, with 17 bases between them. The CDR3 has 16 amino acids. Per germline, CDR1 KGHSY and CDR2 FQNENV. This chain's CDR3 is CASSQTAGRETTEAFF. The CDR3 nucleotides read TGTGCCAGCAGCCAAACCGCGGGGAGGGAGACCACTGAAGCTTTCTTT.

This clone is a singleton in its sample. V usage is TRBV2 and J usage is TRBJ1-1; weak D call: TRBD1 (5 bases). V was clipped by 7 bases and J by 2 bases, with 17 bases between them. The CDR3 is 15 residues long. Germline V gene data show CDR1 as SNHLY and CDR2 as FYNNEI. The CDR3 nucleotides read TGTGCCAGCAAACTAATGGGGGGAGCAAACACTGAAGCTTTCTTT. It yields the protein CASKLMGGANTEAFF.

The genes are TRBV7-9 and TRBJ2-5; D may be TRBD1 (6 bases). The J call may be incorrect, as the DNA end agrees better with TRBJ2-7. The CDR3 totals 19 residues. Germline lookup yields CDR1 SEHNR and CDR2 FQNEAQ (reference sequence). The DNA for the CDR3 is TGTGCCAGCAGCTTATTCGCCCCTTTACGGACAGTCTTCTCCTACGAGCAGTACTTC. The encoded protein is CASSLFAPLRTVFSYEQYF.

The rearrangement links TRBV5-1 to TRBJ2-7; 8 nucleotides align to TRBD2. The CDR3 is made up of 14 amino acids. Germline V gene lookup returns CDR1 SGHRS and CDR2 YFSETQ. Trimming at V came to 4 bases and at J to 0 bases, leaving 3 bases not matched to a gene. CDR3 protein: CASSPTSGSYEQYF. CDR3 nucleotides: TGCGCCAGCAGCCCAACTAGCGGCTCCTACGAGCAGTACTTC.

This chain uses TRBV4-1 with TRBJ2-7, with TRBD1 identical over 9 bases. Trimming at V came to 5 bases and at J to 3 bases, leaving 5 bases not matched to a gene. This CDR3 region has 14 residues. Germline loops: CDR1 MGHRA, CDR2 YSYEKL. CDR3 residues: CASSNTGGGYEQYF. As DNA, the CDR3 is TGCGCCAGCAGCAACACAGGGGGCGGCTACGAGCAGTACTTC.

The chain couples TRBV5-8 to TRBJ1-3; no reliable D call. In germline, CDR1 is SGHTS, CDR2 YDEGEE. The CDR3 is 16 amino acids. V shed 4 bases and J shed 3 bases, with 17 bases lying between them. The CDR3 region is CASSPPQAVGGNTIYF. CDR3 nucleotides: TGTGCCAGCAGCCCCCCCCAGGCAGTAGGTGGAAACACCATATATTTT.

The genes are TRBV29-1 and TRBJ1-1, with a possible D match to TRBD1 (6 bases). Trimming took 7 bases from V and 3 from J, leaving 15 bases between them. The CDR3 has 13 residues. The germline V gene has CDR1 SQVTM and CDR2 ANQGSEA. The CDR3 reads CSGRRGIDTEAFF. The CDR3 DNA follows: TGCAGCGGCCGCAGGGGCATTGACACTGAAGCTTTCTTT.

The chain links TRBV7-2 to TRBJ2-1, with TRBD2 matching over 12 bases. V lost 5 bases and J lost 7; bases outside the gene matches: 9. CDR3 size: 16 residues. The germline CDR1 and CDR2 sequences are SGHTA and FQGNSA. CDR3 bases: TGTGCCAGCAGCCTCGCTAGCGGGGGGGCCATAAATGAGCAGTTCTTC. The encoded protein is CASSLASGGAINEQFF.

J is TRBJ2-2 and V is TRBV18, with a possible D match to TRBD2 (6 bases). This CDR3 has 15 residues. Germline V gene sequence: CDR1 KGHSH, CDR2 LQKENI. The V end was cut by 3 bases, the J end by 4 bases, with 12 bases between. The CDR3 loop is CASSPIGEATGELFF. The CDR3 nucleotides read TGTGCCAGCTCACCGATAGGGGAGGCCACCGGGGAGCTGTTTTTT. Drawing the rest from reference TRBV18 and TRBJ2-2, the complete variable domain is NAGVMQNPRHLVRRRGQEARLRCSPMKGHSHVYWYRQLPEEGLKFMVYLQKENIIDESGMPKERFSAEFPKEGPSILRIQQVVRGDSAAYFCASSPIGEATGELFFGEGSRLTVL.

The CDR3 loop is CASSQDVEEPQHF. The CDR3 DNA reads as TGCGCCAGCAGCCAAGATGTGGAGGAGCCCCAGCATTTT. The rearrangement links TRBV4-3 to TRBJ1-5; the D is unclear. V was shortened by 0 bases and J by 8 bases, with 8 bases between the two germline ends. This CDR3 region has 13 residues. Germline V gene lookup returns CDR1 LGHNA and CDR2 YSLEER.

There are a few counts of this clone. The chain couples TRBV6-5 to TRBJ2-7; 7 bases map to TRBD2. Germline trimming cut 4 bases from V and 4 bases from J; bases unmatched to any gene: 4. CDR1 and CDR2 from the germline V gene are MNHEY and SVGAGI. The CDR3 sequence is 13 residues long. CDR3: CASSSSGGYEQYF. CDR3 coding DNA: TGTGCCAGCAGTTCCTCGGGGGGTTACGAGCAGTACTTC.

This clone was picked up a small number of times. This rearrangement joins TRBV4-2 to TRBJ2-3; D possibly corresponds to TRBD2 (6 bases). This CDR3 has 15 amino acids. V lost 4 bases and J 2 bases, leaving 13 bases between the germline ends. The germline V gene has CDR1 LGHNA and CDR2 YNFKEQ. The CDR3 coding sequence is TGTGCCAGCAGCCCAGGCGGGGAACACACAGATACGCAGTATTTT. This codes for CASSPGGEHTDTQYF.

The CDR3 is CASSRLAGGPNEQFF. Written as DNA, the CDR3 is TGCGCCAGCAGTAGACTAGCGGGAGGGCCAAATGAGCAGTTCTTC. This rearrangement joins TRBV10-1 to TRBJ2-1; TRBD2 matches at 14 bases. V was pared by 5 bases and J by 7 bases, with 4 bases of the junction left unmatched. The CDR3 consists of 15 residues. Germline CDR1 is WNHNN and CDR2 is SYGVQD (reference sequence).

This clone was observed a single time. V and J are TRBV7-9 and TRBJ2-5; no clear D. Germline V lookup: CDR1 SEHNR, CDR2 FQNEAQ (reference sequence). The CDR3 length is 12 residues. The ends were cut back, 5 bases at V and 5 bases at J, with 9 bases in the middle. The DNA of the CDR3 is TGTGCCAGCAGCCTAAAACTGGAGACCCAGTACTTC. Translating gives CASSLKLETQYF.

This chain links TRBV19 with TRBJ2-3, with 7 bases fitting TRBD1. V trimming: 5 bases; J trimming: 3 bases; junction bases outside the gene matches: 8. CDR3 length: 15 amino acids. Germline-derived CDR1 and CDR2 are LNHDA and SQIVND (reference sequence). Here the CDR3 reads CASSEGAGRTDTQYF. In nucleotides, the CDR3 is TGTGCCAGTAGTGAGGGGGCAGGGAGAACAGATACGCAGTATTTT.

This clone occurred a few times. The V call is TRBV30, the J call TRBJ1-1; unclear D gene. CDR3 length: 18 amino acids. Germline V gene data show CDR1 as GTSNPN and CDR2 as SVGIG (reference sequence). Deletions cut 4 bases from V and 1 base from J, with 25 bases between. The CDR3 DNA reads TGTGCCTGGAACCGCCCAGTATGGGCACGAAAAGGGAACACTGAAGCTTTCTTT. Amino acid sequence: CAWNRPVWARKGNTEAFF.

This chain joins TRBV5-1 and TRBJ2-2; D might be TRBD2 (5 bases). The V gene lost 3 bases and the J gene lost 1 base, with 13 bases spanning the gap. The germline gives CDR1 SGHRS, CDR2 YFSETQ. The CDR3 is made up of 16 amino acids. The CDR3 DNA sequence: TGCGCCAGCAGCTGGACGAGCGGTGGGAACACCGGGGAGCTGTTTTTT. It is translated as CASSWTSGGNTGELFF.

The chain joins TRBV14 to TRBJ2-7, with 8 bases aligning to TRBD1. The CDR3 loop spans 16 amino acids. In germline, CDR1 is SGHDN, CDR2 FVKESK. V shed 0 bases, J shed 1 base, and the junction held 5 bases outside the gene matches. CDR3 amino acids: CASSQDAGGLSYEQYF. The CDR3 region has the DNA TGTGCCAGCAGCCAAGACGCAGGGGGCCTATCCTACGAGCAGTACTTC.

This sequence joins TRBV7-2 and TRBJ2-7; no reliable D call. CDR1 is SGHTA, CDR2 FQGNSA, per germline. The CDR3 has 11 residues. Between the trimmed V and J ends, which lost 5 bases and 2 bases, there was a span of 4 bases. CDR3 DNA sequence: TGTGCCAGCAGCCGGGCCTACGAGCAGTACTTC. Translated: CASSRAYEQYF.

The chain couples TRBV7-8 to TRBJ1-2; maybe TRBD1 (6 bases). The length of the CDR3 is 15 residues. CDR1 and CDR2 (germline): SGHVS, FQNEAQ. V gave up 1 base and J gave up 8 bases, with 17 bases separating them. The DNA of the CDR3 is TGTGCCAGCAGCTTAGACAGGGCCCCCCCGGGGGGCTACACCTTC. This translates into CASSLDRAPPGGYTF.

This clone was counted a few times. The genes are TRBV7-6 and TRBJ2-7, with 7 bases aligning to TRBD2. The V and J ends lost 5 bases and 3 bases, in that order; junction bases with no gene match: 10. The CDR3 consists of 15 residues. Per germline, CDR1 SGHVS and CDR2 FNYEAQ. CDR3 protein: CASSQKASGYYEQYF. In DNA, the CDR3 is TGTGCCAGCAGCCAGAAGGCTAGCGGATACTACGAGCAGTACTTC.

V and J are TRBV11-2 and TRBJ1-2, with D perhaps matching TRBD1 (5 bases). From germline, CDR1 is SGHAT and CDR2 FQNNGV. The CDR3 has 14 amino acids. The V end lost 0 bases, the J end lost 8 bases, and 13 bases lay between the germline ends. In DNA, the CDR3 is TGTGCCAGCAGCTTAGAGATTGAACAGGAGGGCTACACCTTC. Translated, it gives CASSLEIEQEGYTF.

The chain links TRBV6-5 to TRBJ2-3; 8 nucleotides line up with TRBD1. With 6 bases clipped from V and 2 bases from J, the junction kept 7 bases outside the gene matches. CDR3 size: 15 residues. Germline CDR1 is MNHEY and CDR2 is SVGAGI. The CDR3 sequence is CASRSRQGNTDTQYF. The CDR3 bases are TGTGCCAGCAGGTCAAGACAGGGGAACACAGATACGCAGTATTTT.

About this clone: Other DNA sequences within the sample encode an identical CDR3. The chain joins TRBV5-5 to TRBJ2-5; D unresolved. Germline loops: CDR1 SGHKS, CDR2 YYEKEE (reference sequence). V was pared by 0 bases and J by 0 bases, with 6 bases between. This CDR3 region has 14 residues. CDR3 loop: CASSLVADQETQYF. The CDR3 DNA sequence: TGTGCCAGCAGCTTGGTAGCAGACCAAGAGACCCAGTACTTC.

The chain recombines TRBV7-9 with TRBJ2-7; 11 bases are a match to TRBD1. V trimming: 0 bases; J trimming: 2 bases; junction bases outside the gene matches: 0. The CDR3 length is 15 residues. Germline CDR1 and CDR2: SEHNR and FQNEAQ (reference sequence). The DNA of the CDR3 is TGTGCCAGCAGCTTAGCGGGACAGGGGGCCTACGAGCAGTACTTC. Protein: CASSLAGQGAYEQYF.

This rearrangement joins TRBV29-1 to TRBJ2-1; TRBD2 might be the D (6 bases). Deletions cut 2 bases from V and 1 base from J, with 12 bases between. The CDR3 has 15 amino acids. CDR1 is SQVTM and CDR2 is ANQGSEA in the germline V gene. Here the CDR3 reads CSVELAPLSYNEQFF. CDR3 DNA: TGCAGCGTTGAACTAGCGCCGTTGTCCTACAATGAGCAGTTCTTC.

V gene TRBV7-3 combines with J gene TRBJ1-2, with D possibly matching TRBD1 (6 bases). Trimming removed 5 bases from V and 8 bases from J, with 21 bases in between. The CDR3 spans 15 residues. Germline lookup yields CDR1 SGHTA and CDR2 FQGTGA. CDR3 loop: CASSPRPDSMEGYTF. In DNA form, the CDR3 reads TGTGCCAGCAGCCCTCGACCGGACAGTATGGAGGGCTACACCTTC.

J is TRBJ2-5 and V is TRBV7-6; the D gene is possibly TRBD2 (6 bases). Trimming cost V 6 bases and J 1 base, with 12 bases left between them. The CDR3 covers 14 residues. CDR1 is SGHVS and CDR2 is FNYEAQ in the germline V gene. CDR3: CASSQWTTQETQYF. The CDR3, as DNA: TGTGCCAGCAGTCAGTGGACTACCCAAGAGACCCAGTACTTC. The complete variable domain, with remaining parts taken from reference TRBV7-6 and TRBJ2-5, reads GAGVSQSPRYKVTKRGQDVALRCDPISGHVSLYWYRQALGQGPEFLTYFNYEAQQDKSGLPNDRFSAERPEGSISTLTIQRTEQRDSAMYRCASSQWTTQETQYFGPGTRLLVL.